Below are 28 T cell receptor beta chains sequenced from a single sample in a study of T cells in tuberculosis. Sequenced by immunoSEQ multiplex PCR; TCRdb stores in-frame clones only, minus some. Here the sample spans 30,000 to 40,000 clones, approximately 97% being singletons. The sample was PBMCs. All receptors derive from a donor aged 10-29 years with latent tuberculosis or without tuberculosis infection.

The chain has TRBV5-8 and TRBJ1-1, with a weak D call TRBD1 (5 bases). Germline V gene sequence: CDR1 SGHTS, CDR2 YDEGEE. V dropped 1 base and J dropped 6 bases, with 10 bases sitting between them. The CDR3 consists of 13 residues. The CDR3 coding sequence is TGTGCCAGCAGCTTGTACAGGTTCCCTGAAGCTTTCTTT. Translation: CASSLYRFPEAFF. The full variable domain, in which reference TRBV5-8 and TRBJ1-1 provide the parts outside the CDR3, is EAGVTQSPTHLIKTRGQQATLRCSPISGHTSVYWYQQALGLGLQFLLWYDEGEERNRGNFPPRFSGRQFPNYSSELNVNALELEDSALYLCASSLYRFPEAFFGQGTRLTVV.

The chain links TRBV2 to TRBJ1-1; tentatively, D is TRBD1 (6 bases). Trimming left V 4 bases short and J 2 bases short, with 11 bases between. The CDR3 extends over 14 amino acids. CDR1 and CDR2 (germline): SNHLY, FYNNEI. The CDR3 reads CASSALQGNTEAFF. CDR3 coding DNA: TGTGCCAGCAGTGCATTACAGGGTAACACTGAAGCTTTCTTT. Using reference TRBV2 and TRBJ1-1 for the parts outside the CDR3, the full variable domain is EPEVTQTPSHQVTQMGQEVILRCVPISNHLYFYWYRQILGQKVEFLVSFYNNEISEKSEIFDDQFSVERPDGSNFTLKIRSTKLEDSAMYFCASSALQGNTEAFFGQGTRLTVV.

CDR3 DNA sequence: TGTGCCAGCAGCTTGGGGCAGGGAGGTAACAATGAGCAGTTCTTC. Protein: CASSLGQGGNNEQFF. The V gene is TRBV5-8, the J gene TRBJ2-1; a weak D match, TRBD2 (6 bases). V was clipped by 0 bases and J by 5 bases, with 12 bases between them. There are 15 residues in the CDR3. Germline assignment: CDR1 SGHTS and CDR2 YDEGEE.

The chain recombines TRBV4-1 with TRBJ2-3, with D possibly matching TRBD2 (6 bases). Trimming stripped 1 base from V and 0 bases from J, with 14 bases between. Germline loops: CDR1 MGHRA, CDR2 YSYEKL. The CDR3 covers 17 residues. CDR3 protein: CASSQVWRGTSTDTQYF. The CDR3 coding sequence is TGCGCCAGCAGCCAAGTTTGGCGGGGTACTAGCACAGATACGCAGTATTTT.

The chain has TRBV13 and TRBJ1-5; D may be TRBD1 (5 bases). Deletions cut 4 bases from V and 6 bases from J, with 10 bases between. Looked up from germline, CDR1 is PRHDT and CDR2 is FYEKMQ (reference sequence). The CDR3 length is 13 residues. CDR3 sequence (DNA): TGTGCCAGCAGCTCCTCCGGGGGTCAGCCCCAGCATTTT. It specifies CASSSSGGQPQHF.

The rearrangement links TRBV6-1 to TRBJ1-4, with D possibly matching TRBD1 (6 bases). V was clipped by 3 bases and J by 8 bases, with 31 bases between them. The CDR3 is 20 residues long. Germline V CDR1 and CDR2: MNHNS, SASEGT. CDR3 in DNA: TGTGCCAGCAGTGACCTTCTCCGGAGGAGCGGGGGCCCGCTCCGCGAAAAACTGTTTTTT. Its translation: CASSDLLRRSGGPLREKLFF.

This chain joins TRBV9 and TRBJ2-1; 7 nucleotides line up with TRBD2. After removal of 1 base from V and 4 bases from J, the junction contained 8 bases not matched to a gene. Germline CDR1 reads SGDLS; CDR2 reads YYNGEE. The CDR3 totals 16 residues. The DNA for the CDR3 is TGTGCCAGCAGCGTATGGGTTGCGGGAGAGTACAATGAGCAGTTCTTC. The encoded protein is CASSVWVAGEYNEQFF.

The genes are TRBV5-1 and TRBJ2-7; 8 positions match TRBD2. Trimming cost V 3 bases and J 5 bases; bases outside gene matches: 16. CDR3 length: 17 amino acids. Germline V gene sequence: CDR1 SGHRS, CDR2 YFSETQ. As DNA, the CDR3 is TGCGCCAGCAGCTCAACAGCGTCGGGAGGGCCTTGGAACGAGCAGTACTTC. It encodes CASSSTASGGPWNEQYF.

This rearrangement joins TRBV5-1 to TRBJ2-1; TRBD2 agrees at 10 bases. The CDR3 totals 14 residues. Per germline, CDR1 SGHRS and CDR2 YFSETQ. J lost 7 bases, V lost 7 bases, and 8 bases had no gene match. The CDR3: CASHSGRYINEQFF. CDR3 DNA: TGCGCCAGCCATAGCGGGAGGTATATTAATGAGCAGTTCTTC.

This chain connects TRBV5-4 to TRBJ2-3; 7 bases align to TRBD2. The V gene's germline CDR1 is SGHNT and CDR2 YYREEE (reference sequence). V was clipped by 4 bases and J by 5 bases; unmatched bases: 16. This CDR3 has 17 amino acids. In DNA form, the CDR3 reads TGTGCCAGCAGCCCCCCCGGGCGGGAGAGGGCTAGAGATACGCAGTATTTT. Amino acid sequence: CASSPPGRERARDTQYF.

This clone was detected once. This chain uses TRBV15 with TRBJ1-1; maybe TRBD1 (5 bases). Trimming took off 1 base at V and 4 bases at J, with 10 bases between the two ends. The CDR3 has 14 amino acids. Germline assignment: CDR1 LNHNV and CDR2 YYDKDF (reference sequence). The CDR3 DNA follows: TGTGCCACCAGCAGAGTCAGGGTTGGCACTGAAGCTTTCTTT. Its protein is CATSRVRVGTEAFF. The full variable domain, rest sourced from reference TRBV15 and TRBJ1-1, is DAMVIQNPRYQVTQFGKPVTLSCSQTLNHNVMYWYQQKSSQAPKLLFHYYDKDFNNEADTPDNFQSRRPNTSFCFLDIRSPGLGDTAMYLCATSRVRVGTEAFFGQGTRLTVV.

J is TRBJ1-3 and V is TRBV19; D uncertain. Trimming shortened V by 1 base and J by 0 bases, and 10 bases separated the two germline ends. The CDR3 sequence is 16 residues long. The germline CDR1 and CDR2 sequences are LNHDA and SQIVND (reference sequence). CDR3 residues: CASSIGRRISGNTIYF. The CDR3 nucleotides are TGTGCCAGTAGTATAGGACGGAGGATCTCTGGAAACACCATATATTTT.

The sample holds one count of this clone. The chain has TRBV4-2 and TRBJ1-3, with D perhaps TRBD1 (6 bases). The CDR3 length is 15 residues. V was pared by 3 bases and J by 0 bases, with 9 bases between. Germline V gene sequence: CDR1 LGHNA, CDR2 YNFKEQ. The chain's CDR3 is CASSQEDSSGNTIYF. The CDR3, as DNA: TGTGCCAGCAGCCAGGAGGACAGCTCTGGAAACACCATATATTTT.

The chain employs TRBV5-1 and TRBJ2-3, with 15 bases fitting TRBD2. With V trimmed by 4 bases and J by 7 bases, 7 bases remained unmatched. CDR3 length: 16 amino acids. Germline loops: CDR1 SGHRS, CDR2 YFSETQ. This CDR3 is CASSTAGLAGGNTQYF. The CDR3 DNA reads as TGCGCCAGCAGCACAGCGGGACTAGCGGGAGGAAATACGCAGTATTTT.

The chain combines TRBV5-1 with TRBJ2-1, with 7 bases fitting TRBD1. The CDR3 contains 15 residues. The germline CDR1 and CDR2 sequences are SGHRS and YFSETQ. The junction had 2 bases not matched to a gene; V was cut back by 1 base and J by 1 base. This CDR3 reads CASSLTGVSYNEQFF. CDR3 sequence (DNA): TGCGCCAGCAGCTTGACAGGGGTTTCCTACAATGAGCAGTTCTTC.

The rearrangement uses TRBV30 and TRBJ2-7; D gene uncertain. The CDR3 runs to 13 residues. The germline V gene encodes CDR1 GTSNPN and CDR2 SVGIG (reference sequence). Trimming removed 0 bases at V and 3 bases at J, with 9 bases between. The CDR3 is CAWSVSSLYEQYF. CDR3 DNA: TGTGCCTGGAGTGTATCCAGTCTCTACGAGCAGTACTTC. The complete variable domain, with remaining parts taken from reference TRBV30 and TRBJ2-7, reads SQTIHQWPATLVQPVGSPLSLECTVEGTSNPNLYWYRQAAGRGLQLLFYSVGIGQISSEVPQNLSASRPQDRQFILSSKKLLLSDSGFYLCAWSVSSLYEQYFGPGTRLTVT.

The chain employs TRBV6-5 and TRBJ1-2, with D possibly being TRBD1 (6 bases). The V end was cut by 5 bases, the J end by 3 bases, with 16 bases between. Germline CDR1 MNHEY, CDR2 SVGAGI. CDR3 length: 15 residues. CDR3 DNA: TGTGCCAGCAGTCCAACAGGGTTGGGGTACTATGGCTACACCTTC. Translating it yields CASSPTGLGYYGYTF.

This clone was recorded once. V gene TRBV28 combines with J gene TRBJ2-7; D remains ambiguous. Germline V gene data show CDR1 as MDHEN and CDR2 as SYDVKM. The V end was cut by 1 base, the J end by 1 base, with 14 bases between. There are 16 residues in the CDR3. As DNA, the CDR3 is TGTGCCAGCAGTTTATTGTATCATTCGAGTTCCTACGAGCAGTACTTC. Protein: CASSLLYHSSSYEQYF.

CDR3 bases: TGTGCCAGCAGTGAGGCGGCGGGGAGCTCCTACGAGCAGTACTTC. Translation gives CASSEAAGSSYEQYF. The chain joins TRBV6-4 to TRBJ2-7, with D possibly being TRBD2 (6 bases). The CDR3 totals 15 residues. Per germline, CDR1 MRHNA and CDR2 SNTAGT. The V end lost 3 bases, the J end lost 0 bases, and 12 bases lay between the germline ends.

This chain connects TRBV19 to TRBJ2-7; TRBD2 might be the D (6 bases). This CDR3 contains 15 residues. The germline V gene has CDR1 LNHDA and CDR2 SQIVND (reference sequence). Trimming left V 6 bases short and J 4 bases short, with 19 bases between. The CDR3, as DNA: TGTGCCAGTAGCAACCCCCGGGGGACCCCTTACGAGCAGTACTTC. Translated, it gives CASSNPRGTPYEQYF. Variable domain in full (rest from reference TRBV19 and TRBJ2-7): DGGITQSPKYLFRKEGQNVTLSCEQNLNHDAMYWYRQDPGQGLRLIYYSQIVNDFQKGDIAEGYSVSREKKESFPLTVTSAQKNPTAFYLCASSNPRGTPYEQYFGPGTRLTVT.

This chain connects TRBV18 to TRBJ1-2; D is unresolved. V lost 2 bases and J lost 5, with 9 bases in between. CDR1 and CDR2 (germline): KGHSH, LQKENI. The CDR3 loop spans 13 amino acids. The CDR3 here is CASSPATGYGYTF. In DNA form, the CDR3 reads TGTGCCAGCTCACCAGCAACGGGGTATGGCTACACCTTC.

The CDR3 DNA reads as TGTGCCAGCAGCCCAGACCCGAGGGAGACCCAGTACTTC. This gives the protein CASSPDPRETQYF. The chain recombines TRBV9 with TRBJ2-5; D is ambiguous. The germline V gene encodes CDR1 SGDLS and CDR2 YYNGEE. V shed 4 bases and J shed 5 bases, with 12 bases lying between them. The CDR3 is 13 amino acids.

V usage is TRBV2 and J usage is TRBJ2-2; D gene ambiguous. The CDR3 covers 13 residues. V was cut by 7 bases and J by 0 bases, with 6 bases left in between. From germline, CDR1 is SNHLY and CDR2 FYNNEI. The CDR3: CASTPANTGELFF. The CDR3 nucleotides read TGTGCCAGCACACCGGCGAACACCGGGGAGCTGTTTTTT.

Comments on this clone: The junction shows a germline mismatch at one end, possibly a read error. The rearrangement joins TRBV5-4 to TRBJ2-1; 10 bases fit TRBD2. CDR3 length equals 15 residues. Germline V gene lookup returns CDR1 SGHNT and CDR2 YYREEE (reference sequence). The CDR3 nucleotides read TGTGCCAGTAGCTCTCGGACTAGCGGCTACAATGAGCAGTTCTTC. It specifies CASSSRTSGYNEQFF.

V gene TRBV2 combines with J gene TRBJ1-2; D gene unclear. The germline CDR1 and CDR2 sequences are SNHLY and FYNNEI. CDR3 length: 13 amino acids. V lost 8 bases to trimming and J lost 0 bases, with 10 bases between them. Written as DNA, the CDR3 is TGTGCCAGCTCTTGGGGAGCTAACTATGGCTACACCTTC. Its protein is CASSWGANYGYTF.

The V and J genes are TRBV7-9 and TRBJ2-7, with D possibly matching TRBD2 (6 bases). The CDR3 loop spans 16 amino acids. The germline V gene has CDR1 SEHNR and CDR2 FQNEAQ (reference sequence). The V end was cut by 3 bases, the J end by 3 bases, with 18 bases between. The CDR3 loop reads CASSLSRGARFYEQYF. The DNA of the CDR3 is TGTGCCAGCAGCTTGTCGCGCGGGGCCAGATTCTACGAGCAGTACTTC.

The genes are TRBV2 and TRBJ2-7; no firm D call. This CDR3 is built from 12 residues. CDR1 and CDR2 (germline): SNHLY, FYNNEI. Trimming pared 6 bases from V and 0 bases from J, leaving 6 bases between. CDR3 region: CASRAVSYEQYF. The CDR3 DNA sequence: TGTGCCAGCAGGGCAGTCTCCTACGAGCAGTACTTC.

This clone turned up a few times. The rearrangement uses TRBV6-1 and TRBJ2-7; TRBD1 matches at 7 bases. There are 13 residues in the CDR3. Germline V gives CDR1 MNHNS, CDR2 SASEGT. Losses at the gene ends were 4 bases for V and 5 bases for J; bases not matched to a gene: 5. CDR3 loop: CASSGQGGHEQYF. The CDR3 region has the DNA TGTGCCAGCAGTGGACAGGGCGGTCACGAGCAGTACTTC.